Sequencing of this T cell receptor beta chain was carried out in a study of cytomegalovirus exposure and HLA in healthy donors. The study's findings and limits: When analyzed later, the rates of TCR association showed variation by HLA locus, with DRB1 the most and HLA-C the fewest. Earlier findings revealed that most TCR beta V segments proved productive either about 87% or about 30% of the time. Common viral pathogens were later found to be apparently linked to several of the most significant clusters.

The PCR ran on 60 Vbeta and 13 Jbeta primers. The table came from immunoSEQ multiplex PCR; TCRdb's copy has only in-frame clones and leaves some out. The table records roughly 130,000 clones, about 80% of them present only once. Worth noting for this clone: The antigen is not known.

Healthy bone marrow donors supplied every sample. Looked up from germline, CDR1 is GTSNPN and CDR2 is SVGIG (reference sequence). Trimming removed 2 bases from V and 7 bases from J; junction bases left unmatched: 7. This CDR3 comprises 13 residues. The material sequenced was PBMCs. The rearrangement joins TRBV30 to TRBJ1-1; 7 bases are a match to TRBD1. The clonotype originates from a middle-aged man in good health and CMV-seronegative. CDR3 residues: CAWSYRGQGEAFF. The CDR3 nucleotides are TGTGCCTGGAGTTACAGGGGCCAAGGTGAAGCTTTCTTT.